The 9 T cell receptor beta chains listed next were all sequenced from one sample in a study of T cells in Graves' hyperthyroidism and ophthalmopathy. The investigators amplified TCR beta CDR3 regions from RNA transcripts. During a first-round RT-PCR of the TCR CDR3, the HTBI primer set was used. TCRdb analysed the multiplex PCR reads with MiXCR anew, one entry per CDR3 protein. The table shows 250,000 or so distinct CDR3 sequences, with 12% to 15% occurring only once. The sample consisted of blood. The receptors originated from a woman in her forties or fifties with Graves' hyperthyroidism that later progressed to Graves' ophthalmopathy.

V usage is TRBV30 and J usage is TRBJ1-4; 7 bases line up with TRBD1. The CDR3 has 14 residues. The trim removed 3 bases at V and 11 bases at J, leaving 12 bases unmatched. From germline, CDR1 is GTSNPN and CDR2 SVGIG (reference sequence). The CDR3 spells CAWSPPWAGGKLFF. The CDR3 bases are TGTGCCTGGAGCCCCCCGTGGGCAGGGGGGAAACTGTTTTTT. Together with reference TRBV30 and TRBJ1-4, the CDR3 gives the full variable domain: SQTIHQWPATLVQPVGSPLSLECTVEGTSNPNLYWYRQAAGRGLQLLFYSVGIGQISSEVPQNLSASRPQDRQFILSSKKLLLSDSGFYLCAWSPPWAGGKLFFGSGTQLSVL.

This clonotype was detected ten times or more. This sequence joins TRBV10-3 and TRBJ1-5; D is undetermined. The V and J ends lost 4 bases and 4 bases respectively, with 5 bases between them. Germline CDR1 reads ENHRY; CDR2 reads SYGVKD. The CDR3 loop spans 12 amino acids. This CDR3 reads CAISVGNQPQHF. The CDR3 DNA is TGTGCCATCAGTGTGGGTAATCAGCCCCAGCATTTT.

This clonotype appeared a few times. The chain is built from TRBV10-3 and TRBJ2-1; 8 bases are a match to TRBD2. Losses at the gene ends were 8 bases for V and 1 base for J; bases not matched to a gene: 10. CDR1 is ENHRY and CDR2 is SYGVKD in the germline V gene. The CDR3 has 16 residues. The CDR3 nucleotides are TGTGCCATCCTTGACGAGAGCGGGAGTTCCTACAATGAGCAGTTCTTC. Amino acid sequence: CAILDESGSSYNEQFF.

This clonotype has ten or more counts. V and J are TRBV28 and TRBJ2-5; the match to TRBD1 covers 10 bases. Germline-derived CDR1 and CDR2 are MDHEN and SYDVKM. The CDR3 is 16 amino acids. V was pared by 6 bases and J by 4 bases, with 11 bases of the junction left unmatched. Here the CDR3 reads CASRRLTGGFLETQYF. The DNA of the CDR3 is TGTGCCAGCAGGAGGCTGACAGGGGGCTTCTTAGAGACCCAGTACTTC. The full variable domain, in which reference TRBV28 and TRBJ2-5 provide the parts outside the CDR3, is DVKVTQSSRYLVKRTGEKVFLECVQDMDHENMFWYRQDPGLGLRLIYFSYDVKMKEKGDIPEGYSVSREKKERFSLILESASTNQTSMYLCASRRLTGGFLETQYFGPGTRLLVL.

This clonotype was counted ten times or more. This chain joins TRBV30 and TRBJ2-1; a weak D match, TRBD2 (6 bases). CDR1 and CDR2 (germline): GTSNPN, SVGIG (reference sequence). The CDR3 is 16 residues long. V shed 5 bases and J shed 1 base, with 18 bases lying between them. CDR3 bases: TGTGCCTGGCAAAAACCGGGACTTCTTTCCTACAATGAGCAGTTCTTC. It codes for CAWQKPGLLSYNEQFF.

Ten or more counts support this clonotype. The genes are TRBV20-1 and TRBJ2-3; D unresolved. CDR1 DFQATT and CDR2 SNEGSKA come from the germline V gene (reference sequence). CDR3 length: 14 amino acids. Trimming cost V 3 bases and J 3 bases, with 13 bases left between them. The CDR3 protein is CSASESTITDTQYF. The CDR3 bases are TGCAGTGCTAGTGAATCGACAATTACAGATACGCAGTATTTT.

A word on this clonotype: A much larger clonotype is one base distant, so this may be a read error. CDR3 DNA sequence: TGTGCCTCTTTCGGAGAGGGGAGCACTGAAGCTTTCTTT. The encoded protein is CASFGEGSTEAFF. The chain combines TRBV19 with TRBJ1-1; D is perhaps TRBD1 (5 bases). Trimming left V 11 bases short and J 4 bases short, with 17 bases between. The germline V gene encodes CDR1 LNHDA and CDR2 SQIVND (reference sequence). CDR3 size: 13 residues.

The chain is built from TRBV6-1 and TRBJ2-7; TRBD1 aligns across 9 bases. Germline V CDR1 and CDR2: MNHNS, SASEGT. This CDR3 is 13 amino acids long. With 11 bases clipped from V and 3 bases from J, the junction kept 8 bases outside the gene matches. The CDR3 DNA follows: TGTGCCTCAAACTCGGGACAGGGCTACGAGCAGTACTTC. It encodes CASNSGQGYEQYF.

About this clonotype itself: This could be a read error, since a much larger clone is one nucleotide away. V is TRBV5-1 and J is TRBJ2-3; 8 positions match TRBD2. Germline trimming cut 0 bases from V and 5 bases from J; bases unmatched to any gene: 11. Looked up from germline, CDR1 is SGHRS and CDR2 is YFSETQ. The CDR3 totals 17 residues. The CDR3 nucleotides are TGCGCCAGCAGCTTGGTAGGGCTAGCGGGTGTCCAAGATACGCAGTATTTT. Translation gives CASSLVGLAGVQDTQYF.